This TCR beta chain was documented in a study of memory CD4+ T cells and cytomegalovirus serostatus. Points from the study as a whole: About 40% of the roughly 150 known CMV-associated TCRbeta sequences appeared in CD4+ memory. Suggested: most of the CMV-linked TCR signature lies in CD4+ memory cells.

Single viable CD3+CD4+CD8-CD45RO+ cells were sorted as the memory CD4+ T cells. V was pared by 0 bases and J by 0 bases, with 9 bases between. The CDR3 totals 15 residues. Germline-derived CDR1 and CDR2 are SGHKS and YYEKEE (reference sequence). As regards this clone: The antigen is undetermined.

Methods used by the authors: After removing out-of-frame reads, 2,204,828 distinct TCRbeta sequences remained. Sequenced by immunoSEQ multiplex PCR; TCRdb stores in-frame clones only, minus some. The V and J calls and the clone size are those of that table, but D and trimming were determined from the DNA. The data show some 56,000 clones, about 81% seen once. This sequence originates from an adult in good health and CMV-seronegative. Sequences were obtained from memory CD4+ T cells from blood. V and J are TRBV5-5 and TRBJ1-1, with a tentative D call TRBD1 (5 bases). In DNA, the CDR3 is TGTGCCAGCAGCTTGGGCAGGGCCATGAACACTGAAGCTTTCTTT. Its protein is CASSLGRAMNTEAFF.